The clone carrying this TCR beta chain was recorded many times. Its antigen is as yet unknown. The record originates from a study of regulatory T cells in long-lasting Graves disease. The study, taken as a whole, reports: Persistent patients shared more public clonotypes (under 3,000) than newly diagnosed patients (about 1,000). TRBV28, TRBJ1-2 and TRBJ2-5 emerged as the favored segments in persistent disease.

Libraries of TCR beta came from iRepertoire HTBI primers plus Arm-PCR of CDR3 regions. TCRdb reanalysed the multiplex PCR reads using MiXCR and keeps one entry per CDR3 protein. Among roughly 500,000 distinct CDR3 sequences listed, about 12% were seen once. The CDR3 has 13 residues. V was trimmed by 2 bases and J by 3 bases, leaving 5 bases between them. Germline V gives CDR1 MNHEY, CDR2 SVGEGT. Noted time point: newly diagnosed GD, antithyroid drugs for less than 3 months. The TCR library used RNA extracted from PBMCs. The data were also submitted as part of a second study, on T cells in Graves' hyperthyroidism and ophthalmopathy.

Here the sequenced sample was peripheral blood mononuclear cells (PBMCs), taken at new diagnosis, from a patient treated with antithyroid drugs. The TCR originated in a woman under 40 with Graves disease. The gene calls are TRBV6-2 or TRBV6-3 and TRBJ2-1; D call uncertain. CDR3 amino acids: CASSYVRYNEQFF. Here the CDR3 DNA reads TGTGCCAGCAGTTACGTCCGCTACAATGAGCAGTTCTTC.